This T cell receptor (beta chain) originates from a study of T cell responses to AZD1222 COVID-19 vaccine. Study-level information: Investigators merged groups given second doses at roughly 4 or roughly 12 weeks.

The repertoire was sequenced with immunoSEQ multiplex PCR; TCRdb's copy has only in-frame clones and lacks some. Of roughly 99,000 clones detected, 80% to 90% appear once; the ten largest clones hold 6.6%. This clone came up once. The antigen is not known. Points from the study as a whole: Spike-specific TCR breadth and depth grew following two AZD1222 doses. Targeting of unmutated variant regions was reportedly seen in nearly half of spike-specific TCRs. Sampling captured repertoires only after the peak T cell response.

CDR3 length equals 13 residues. Germline V gene sequence: CDR1 MDHEN, CDR2 SYDVKM. V lost 7 bases and J lost 5, with 9 bases in between. This sequence was found in an adult in good health. This chain connects TRBV28 to TRBJ1-6; no clear D gene. This material consisted of peripheral blood, taken on day 0 of AZD1222 vaccination. CDR3 coding DNA: TGTGCCAGCAATCGGGCTGATAATTCACCCCTCCACTTT. Protein: CASNRADNSPLHF.